This T cell receptor beta chain was profiled in a study of CD8 T cells in Susac syndrome. Random hexamers primed reverse transcription of about 0.45 to 1 ug RNA. TCRdb recomputed calls from the immunoSEQ multiplex PCR reads with MiXCR, one row per CDR3 protein. Of roughly 120,000 distinct CDR3 sequences listed, just over 90% are singletons. CDR3 length equals 15 residues. V was pared by 3 bases and J by 5 bases, with 15 bases between. Germline V gives CDR1 KGHDR, CDR2 SFDVKD. J is TRBJ2-5 and V is TRBV24-1; no clear D. The clonotype originates from a human donor with multiple sclerosis. What was sequenced was CD8+ T cells from PBMCs. The CDR3 loop reads CATSDPAVDTETQYF. The CDR3, as DNA: TGTGCCACCAGTGATCCAGCCGTAGACACGGAGACCCAGTACTTC.